Listed below are T cell receptor beta chains from one sample, sequenced in a study of shared clonotypes between healthy human individuals. The data were produced by immunoSEQ multiplex PCR, yet TCRdb's version contains in-frame clones alone and is incomplete. This sample carries 170,000 or so clones, 66% of them seen once, and the ten largest clones take over 9.5%. Sample: memory CD4+ T cells sorted from blood. These receptors all stem from a man aged 25 to 45 in good health. Each CDR3 is given with its conserved first and last residue. Each record gives: V gene, J gene, clone size, D gene, CDR3 DNA, CDR3 protein. The D gene is left open where the match is weak. Some rows mark clone size as missing; the rest say once, few, many or name a class of expanded clone.

V gene: TRBV7-7
J gene: TRBJ1-1
clone size: few
D gene: -
CDR3 DNA: TGTGCTAGCAGCCTCCGAAAGGACACTGAAGCTTTCTTT
CDR3 protein: CASSLRKDTEAFF

V gene: TRBV27
J gene: TRBJ2-3
clone size: -
D gene: -
CDR3 DNA: TGTGCCAGCATCGCCCTTGGAGTCGGCACAGATACGCAGTATTTT
CDR3 protein: CASIALGVGTDTQYF

V gene: TRBV7-2
J gene: TRBJ2-5
clone size: -
D gene: -
CDR3 DNA: TGTGCCAGCAGCTTCGGCACCCAAGAGACCCAGTACTTC
CDR3 protein: CASSFGTQETQYF

V gene: TRBV7-2
J gene: TRBJ2-3
clone size: -
D gene: TRBD2
CDR3 DNA: TGTGCCAGCAGCTCTAAAAGTAGCGGGAGGGCCATAGATACGCAGTATTTT
CDR3 protein: CASSSKSSGRAIDTQYF

V gene: TRBV4-3
J gene: TRBJ2-1
clone size: -
D gene: TRBD2
CDR3 DNA: TGCGCCAGCAGCCAAGAGTTACTAGCGGGAAACCAAAGGCAGTTCTTC
CDR3 protein: CASSQELLAGNQRQFF

V gene: TRBV5-1
J gene: TRBJ2-1
clone size: many
D gene: -
CDR3 DNA: TGCGCCAGCAGCGCAGGATTTGGGAATTTCTACAATGAGCAGTTCTTC
CDR3 protein: CASSAGFGNFYNEQFF

V gene: TRBV7-2
J gene: TRBJ2-3
clone size: many
D gene: TRBD1
CDR3 DNA: TGTGCCAGCAGCTCGACAGGGTTAACAGATACGCAGTATTTT
CDR3 protein: CASSSTGLTDTQYF

V gene: TRBV15
J gene: TRBJ2-1
clone size: -
D gene: -
CDR3 DNA: TGTGCCACCAGCAGTCGACGGTACAATGAGCAGTTCTTC
CDR3 protein: CATSSRRYNEQFF

V gene: TRBV4-1
J gene: TRBJ2-7
clone size: few
D gene: TRBD2
CDR3 DNA: TGCGCCAGCCGAGGGACTACTAGTTACGAGCAGTACTTC
CDR3 protein: CASRGTTSYEQYF

V gene: TRBV7-2
J gene: TRBJ2-7
clone size: -
D gene: TRBD1
CDR3 DNA: TGTGCCAGCAGCCCACAGACAGGGGGGGGAAACGAGCAGTACTTC
CDR3 protein: CASSPQTGGGNEQYF

V gene: TRBV7-9
J gene: TRBJ1-1
clone size: -
D gene: -
CDR3 DNA: TGTGCCAGCAGCCCAGCGGGGGGACGGGGCACTGAAGCTTTCTTT
CDR3 protein: CASSPAGGRGTEAFF

V gene: TRBV5-4
J gene: TRBJ2-2
clone size: -
D gene: TRBD1
CDR3 DNA: TGTGCCAGCAGCCCCGGACAGGCCAACACCGGGGAGCTGTTTTTT
CDR3 protein: CASSPGQANTGELFF

V gene: TRBV5-4
J gene: TRBJ2-5
clone size: -
D gene: TRBD1
CDR3 DNA: TGTGCCAGCAGGAACGACCCAGGGGGCGCGGGTCAAGAGACCCAGTACTTC
CDR3 protein: CASRNDPGGAGQETQYF

V gene: TRBV28
J gene: TRBJ2-1
clone size: -
D gene: -
CDR3 DNA: TGTGCCAGCAGTTCGCAGACGTCGTCGGGCCTATGGGTTGAGCAGTTCTTC
CDR3 protein: CASSSQTSSGLWVEQFF

V gene: TRBV13
J gene: TRBJ2-5
clone size: -
D gene: -
CDR3 DNA: TGTGCCAGCAGAGAAAATAAGCGGGCTGGGGGGGAGACCCAGTACTTC
CDR3 protein: CASRENKRAGGETQYF

V gene: TRBV10-3
J gene: TRBJ2-7
clone size: -
D gene: -
CDR3 DNA: TGTGCCACCGCCACCTCCTACGAGCAGTACTTC
CDR3 protein: CATATSYEQYF

V gene: TRBV29-1
J gene: TRBJ2-7
clone size: -
D gene: -
CDR3 DNA: TGCAGCGTAGCCAATTCATGGGGCAGGTCCTACGAGCAGTACTTC
CDR3 protein: CSVANSWGRSYEQYF

V gene: TRBV7-9
J gene: TRBJ2-3
clone size: -
D gene: -
CDR3 DNA: TGTGCCAGCAGCTTACTAGGCATTAGCCCCCGTGGAGATACGCAGTATTTT
CDR3 protein: CASSLLGISPRGDTQYF

V gene: TRBV7-2
J gene: TRBJ2-5
clone size: -
D gene: -
CDR3 DNA: TGTGCCAGCAGCTTGTCAGCGGCCCAAGAGACCCAGTACTTC
CDR3 protein: CASSLSAAQETQYF

V gene: TRBV6-5
J gene: TRBJ2-3
clone size: few
D gene: TRBD1
CDR3 DNA: TGTGCCAGCAGTTACTCGGCAGGGGGAGCAGATACGCAGTATTTT
CDR3 protein: CASSYSAGGADTQYF

V gene: TRBV11-2
J gene: TRBJ2-2
clone size: -
D gene: TRBD2
CDR3 DNA: TGTGCCAGCAGCCAAGGACTAGCGGGAGCTTCGAACACCGGGGAGCTGTTTTTT
CDR3 protein: CASSQGLAGASNTGELFF

V gene: TRBV29-1
J gene: TRBJ1-2
clone size: -
D gene: TRBD1
CDR3 DNA: TGCAGCGTTTCGAGACAGGGGGCATATGGCTACACCTTC
CDR3 protein: CSVSRQGAYGYTF

V gene: TRBV28
J gene: TRBJ2-7
clone size: once
D gene: TRBD1
CDR3 DNA: TGTGCCACGGGGACAGGGGGCGACTACGAGCAGTACTTC
CDR3 protein: CATGTGGDYEQYF

V gene: TRBV13
J gene: TRBJ2-7
clone size: -
D gene: -
CDR3 DNA: TGTGCCAGCAGCTTAAACAGGAACGCCTACGAGCAGTACTTC
CDR3 protein: CASSLNRNAYEQYF

V gene: TRBV5-6
J gene: TRBJ2-7
clone size: -
D gene: TRBD2
CDR3 DNA: TGTGCCAGCAGCTTTTGGGAGGGGAGGAGGCTTTACGAGCAGTACTTC
CDR3 protein: CASSFWEGRRLYEQYF

V gene: TRBV2
J gene: TRBJ2-1
clone size: -
D gene: TRBD1
CDR3 DNA: TGTGCCAGCAGTGCTATAAGGGTGGGGACAGGAAACTACAATGAGCAGTTCTTC
CDR3 protein: CASSAIRVGTGNYNEQFF

V gene: TRBV29-1
J gene: TRBJ2-4
clone size: -
D gene: TRBD2
CDR3 DNA: TGCAGCGTTCCGACTAGCGGGAGGGCCAAGAAAAACATTCAGTACTTC
CDR3 protein: CSVPTSGRAKKNIQYF

V gene: TRBV29-1
J gene: TRBJ1-1
clone size: -
D gene: TRBD1
CDR3 DNA: TGCAGCGTCGAGAGACAGGGTATCCAGAACACTGAAGCTTTCTTT
CDR3 protein: CSVERQGIQNTEAFF